This T cell receptor (beta chain) was identified in a study of blood T cell repertoires in COVID-19. For the study at large: The United States, Italy and Spain were the sources of the acute and convalescent COVID-19 samples. PBMCs, B-cell-depleted T cells, or T cells were the source of the cDNA or gDNA that made up the material.

The Seattle site enrolled patients during active infection and followed them longitudinally. The table came from immunoSEQ multiplex PCR; TCRdb's copy has only in-frame clones and leaves some out. This repertoire shows about 240,000 clones, around 87% found once; its top ten account for about 9.4%. CDR3 length: 14 amino acids. Trimming took 1 base from V and 3 from J, leaving 9 bases between them. CDR1 is SGHVS and CDR2 is FQNEAQ in the germline V gene. This chain joins TRBV7-8 and TRBJ1-2; D gene ambiguous. Specimen: peripheral blood. The sequence was obtained from a woman in her forties or fifties with COVID-19, enrolled during active disease. Written as DNA, the CDR3 is TGTGCCAGCAGCTTAGATATCCGCGACTATGGCTACACCTTC. Translation gives CASSLDIRDYGYTF. The variable domain in full, with the rest retrieved from reference TRBV7-8 and TRBJ1-2, is GAGVSQSPRYKVAKRGQDVALRCDPISGHVSLFWYQQALGQGPEFLTYFQNEAQLDKSGLPSDRFFAERPEGSVSTLKIQRTQQEDSAVYLCASSLDIRDYGYTFGSGTRLTVV.